This entry lists 22 T cell receptor beta chains sequenced from one sample in a study of blood T cell repertoires in COVID-19. This table comes from immunoSEQ multiplex PCR, and its TCRdb copy is limited to in-frame clones, with some not included. This table holds more than 150,000 clones, approximately 91% found once. Specimen: peripheral blood. The receptors stem from a man aged 70-80 years with active or convalescent COVID-19.

The rearrangement uses TRBV15 and TRBJ2-3, with 10 bases aligning to TRBD2. The CDR3 totals 18 residues. Germline V lookup: CDR1 LNHNV, CDR2 YYDKDF (reference sequence). CDR3 nucleotide sequence: TGTGCTTCGAGGCCGCTAGCGGGAGCCCTAGCTGATACAGATACGCAGTATTTT. It yields the protein CASRPLAGALADTDTQYF.

The V and J genes are TRBV7-9 and TRBJ2-7; 7 bases align to TRBD2. The V segment lost 3 bases and the J segment 6 bases; nucleotides outside the gene matches: 2. This CDR3 contains 12 residues. CDR1 and CDR2 from the germline V gene are SEHNR and FQNEAQ (reference sequence). CDR3 sequence reads: CASSFWGGEQYF. CDR3 bases: TGTGCCAGCAGCTTTTGGGGGGGCGAGCAGTACTTC. Full variable domain (remainder filled in from reference TRBV7-9 and TRBJ2-7): DTGVSQNPRHKITKRGQNVTFRCDPISEHNRLYWYRQTLGQGPEFLTYFQNEAQLEKSRLLSDRFSAERPKGSFSTLEIQRTEQGDSAMYLCASSFWGGEQYFGPGTRLTVT.

The chain joins TRBV5-1 to TRBJ2-3, with 10 bases identical to TRBD2. CDR3 length: 16 residues. Germline V CDR1 and CDR2: SGHRS, YFSETQ. Unmatched junction bases numbered 5, after V lost 0 bases and J lost 4 bases. Here the CDR3 DNA reads TGCGCCAGCAGCTTGGCCGCTAGCGGGGGATCAGATACGCAGTATTTT. Translating it yields CASSLAASGGSDTQYF.

The CDR3 loop is CAWSVMGGSYEQYF. Written as DNA, the CDR3 is TGTGCCTGGAGTGTAATGGGGGGATCCTACGAGCAGTACTTC. J is TRBJ2-7 and V is TRBV30; TRBD2 might be the D (6 bases). The CDR3 totals 14 residues. Per the germline V gene, CDR1 is GTSNPN and CDR2 is SVGIG (reference sequence). V lost 0 bases, J lost 1 base, and 10 bases lay in between.

This chain connects TRBV5-6 to TRBJ1-2; 8 bases are shared with TRBD1. The CDR3 spans 13 residues. Trimming at V came to 4 bases and at J to 4 bases, leaving 3 bases not matched to a gene. Germline lookup yields CDR1 SGHDT and CDR2 YYEEEE. The CDR3 here is CASSRGTGYGYTF. CDR3 in DNA: TGTGCCAGCAGCAGGGGGACAGGCTATGGCTACACCTTC.

V gene TRBV21-1 combines with J gene TRBJ1-5. TRBV21-1 is reported as a pseudogene. CDR3 size: 17 residues. This CDR3 reads CASYNKGGAYSNQPQHF. CDR3 coding DNA: TGTGCCAGCTATAACAAAGGGGGGGCGTATAGCAATCAGCCCCAGCATTTT.

This chain joins TRBV7-2 and TRBJ1-6, with TRBD1 matching over 7 bases. The CDR3 is made up of 16 amino acids. Germline assignment: CDR1 SGHTA and CDR2 FQGNSA. With V trimmed by 3 bases and J by 3 bases, 5 bases remained unmatched. The CDR3: CASSLGQQHYNSPLHF. DNA of the CDR3: TGTGCCAGCAGCTTGGGACAGCAGCACTATAATTCACCCCTCCACTTT.

The chain links TRBV19 to TRBJ1-5; possibly TRBD1 for D (5 bases). This CDR3 is built from 15 residues. CDR1 LNHDA and CDR2 SQIVND come from the germline V gene (reference sequence). The V gene lost 3 bases and the J gene lost 0 bases, with 9 bases spanning the gap. The CDR3 DNA reads as TGTGCCAGTAGTATGACAGCGCATAGCAATCAGCCCCAGCATTTT. Its translation: CASSMTAHSNQPQHF.

The chain combines TRBV3-1 (or the pseudogene TRBV3-2) with TRBJ2-3; D may be TRBD2 (5 bases). Germline CDR1 is LGHDT and CDR2 is YNNKEL (reference sequence). This CDR3 contains 18 residues. V was cut by 0 bases and J by 0 bases, with 16 bases left in between. The CDR3 protein is CASSQDRASRFSTDTQYF. In DNA form, the CDR3 reads TGTGCCAGCAGCCAAGATAGGGCTAGCCGTTTCAGCACAGATACGCAGTATTTT.

This clone was observed a single time. The chain employs TRBV6-1 and TRBJ2-5; D is possibly TRBD2 (5 bases). Per germline, CDR1 MNHNS and CDR2 SASEGT. The CDR3 spans 13 residues. V dropped 0 bases and J dropped 5 bases, with 7 bases sitting between them. The CDR3 reads CASSEAQRETQYF. Here the CDR3 DNA reads TGTGCCAGCAGTGAAGCTCAGCGGGAGACCCAGTACTTC.

The gene calls are TRBV10-2 and TRBJ1-1; D call uncertain. CDR1 is WSHSY and CDR2 is SAAADI in the germline V gene. The CDR3 consists of 12 residues. V was cut by 7 bases and J by 0 bases, with 6 bases left in between. CDR3 coding DNA: TGCGCCAGCATGAGAGTGAACACTGAAGCTTTCTTT. Its protein is CASMRVNTEAFF.

The CDR3 nucleotides read TGTGCCAGCAGCCCCTCCCGGGACACTGAAGCTTTCTTT. This translates into CASSPSRDTEAFF. This sequence joins TRBV7-9 and TRBJ1-1, with no clear D. The CDR3 runs to 13 residues. Trimming cost V 5 bases and J 3 bases, with 10 bases left between them. Germline CDR1 is SEHNR and CDR2 is FQNEAQ (reference sequence).

The chain joins TRBV24-1 to TRBJ1-2; 8 nucleotides match TRBD1. Germline CDR1 KGHDR, CDR2 SFDVKD. This CDR3 has 13 residues. Unmatched junction bases numbered 2, after V lost 5 bases and J lost 4 bases. The CDR3 DNA sequence: TGTGCCACCAGTGCCGGGACAGGCTATGGCTACACCTTC. The encoded protein is CATSAGTGYGYTF.

The chain carries TRBV20-1 and TRBJ2-3, with no clear D. Trimming left V 6 bases short and J 10 bases short, with 11 bases between. Per germline, CDR1 DFQATT and CDR2 SNEGSKA (reference sequence). The CDR3 loop spans 10 amino acids. The CDR3 DNA follows: TGCAGTGCCGTCACACCCCCGCAGTATTTT. This codes for CSAVTPPQYF.

A note on this clone: Other DNA sequences in the sample encode the same CDR3. This chain uses TRBV18 with TRBJ2-7, with 10 nucleotides matching TRBD1. The V gene's germline CDR1 is KGHSH and CDR2 LQKENI. V lost 3 bases to trimming and J lost 3 bases; unmatched junction nucleotides: 5. This CDR3 spans 15 amino acids. The CDR3 loop reads CASSPPGQGSYEQYF. The CDR3 DNA is TGTGCCAGCTCACCCCCGGGACAGGGGAGCTACGAGCAGTACTTC.

This rearrangement joins TRBV2 to TRBJ2-7; 7 bases agree with TRBD1. Germline assignment: CDR1 SNHLY and CDR2 FYNNEI. CDR3 length equals 15 residues. The V and J ends lost 4 bases and 12 bases, in that order; junction bases with no gene match: 18. DNA of the CDR3: TGTGCCAGCAGTGGGGGCGGACAGGACCGCCTCAGGGGGTACTTC. Amino acids: CASSGGGQDRLRGYF.

The chain recombines TRBV6-1 with TRBJ1-5; weak D call: TRBD1 (6 bases). V lost 2 bases and J lost 0, with 8 bases in between. This CDR3 has 15 residues. Germline V gene lookup returns CDR1 MNHNS and CDR2 SASEGT. The CDR3 loop is CASSEQGGSNQPQHF. DNA of the CDR3: TGTGCCAGCAGTGAACAAGGGGGTAGCAATCAGCCCCAGCATTTT.

This clone occurred once. The chain carries TRBV19 and TRBJ2-7; 8 positions agree with TRBD1. The CDR3 sequence is 15 residues long. Losses at the gene ends were 6 bases for V and 2 bases for J; bases not matched to a gene: 9. CDR1 and CDR2 (germline): LNHDA, SQIVND (reference sequence). Written as DNA, the CDR3 is TGTGCCAGTAGCATAACAGGGGGAAGGACCTACGAGCAGTACTTC. Translating gives CASSITGGRTYEQYF. Filled out from reference TRBV19 and TRBJ2-7, the complete variable domain reads DGGITQSPKYLFRKEGQNVTLSCEQNLNHDAMYWYRQDPGQGLRLIYYSQIVNDFQKGDIAEGYSVSREKKESFPLTVTSAQKNPTAFYLCASSITGGRTYEQYFGPGTRLTVT.

The V gene is TRBV9, the J gene TRBJ2-1; D not resolved. Germline loops: CDR1 SGDLS, CDR2 YYNGEE. This CDR3 contains 15 residues. V was clipped by 2 bases and J by 4 bases, with 13 bases between them. This chain's CDR3 is CASSVERVPYNEQFF. DNA for the CDR3: TGTGCCAGCAGCGTCGAGAGAGTCCCATACAATGAGCAGTTCTTC.

The chain combines TRBV28 with TRBJ1-2, with 8 positions matching TRBD1. This CDR3 region has 13 residues. Germline V gene lookup returns CDR1 MDHEN and CDR2 SYDVKM. After removal of 6 bases from V and 8 bases from J, the junction contained 8 bases not matched to a gene. The DNA of the CDR3 is TGTGCCAGCAGCCTAGGACAGGGTCTGGGCTACACCTTC. It encodes CASSLGQGLGYTF.

The chain recombines TRBV9 with TRBJ2-6, with D uncertain. The CDR3 is 14 amino acids. Deletions cut 2 bases from V and 1 base from J, with 4 bases between. CDR1 and CDR2 from the germline V gene are SGDLS and YYNGEE. CDR3 loop: CASSVSSGANVLTF. The CDR3 region has the DNA TGTGCCAGCAGCGTGAGTTCTGGGGCCAACGTCCTGACTTTC.

This chain connects TRBV11-3 to TRBJ2-1; 8 positions match TRBD2. The CDR3 is 14 residues long. Germline CDR1 is SGHNT and CDR2 is YENEEA. V lost 2 bases to trimming and J lost 7 bases; unmatched junction nucleotides: 4. The DNA for the CDR3 is TGTGCCAGCAGCTTATCGGGAGGGCGGAATGAGCAGTTCTTC. Its protein is CASSLSGGRNEQFF.